This is a list of T cell receptor beta chains from one sample in a study of T cell responses to AZD1222 COVID-19 vaccine. Produced via immunoSEQ multiplex PCR; TCRdb's table is partial and in-frame only. The sample includes about 150,000 clones, approximately 90% seen only once; the top ten take less than 3.5%. Specimen: peripheral blood, collected 28 days after the second AZD1222 dose. All receptors derive from an adult who received the AZD1222 COVID-19 vaccine. The CDR3 runs from the conserved cysteine through the conserved F or W. D genes are given only for firm matches. Rows may omit the clone size; those that give it use once, few, many or a size class.

clone size: .
J gene: TRBJ2-5
CDR3 length: 15
D gene: .
V gene: TRBV11-2
CDR3 DNA: TGTGCCAGCAGTCCCAGGACAAGCCAAGCCGGGACCCAGTACTTC
CDR3 protein: CASSPRTSQAGTQYF

clone size: .
J gene: TRBJ1-2
CDR3 length: 14
D gene: .
V gene: TRBV28
CDR3 DNA: TGTGCCAGCAGTTTTGACGAGCCCGACTATGGCTACACCTTC
CDR3 protein: CASSFDEPDYGYTF

clone size: .
J gene: TRBJ1-3
CDR3 length: 18
D gene: .
V gene: TRBV4-3
CDR3 DNA: TGCGCCAGCAGCCAAGAAGGGAGCGACAGTTCCTCTGGAAACACCATATATTTT
CDR3 protein: CASSQEGSDSSSGNTIYF

clone size: .
J gene: TRBJ1-4
CDR3 length: 15
D gene: .
V gene: TRBV5-1
CDR3 DNA: TGCGCCAGCAGCTTGGTATGGGGAAATGGTGAAAAACTGTTTTTT
CDR3 protein: CASSLVWGNGEKLFF

clone size: .
J gene: TRBJ2-7
CDR3 length: 14
D gene: .
V gene: TRBV7-2
CDR3 DNA: TGTGCCAGCAGCTTCGGGAGTCTTTCCTACGAGCAGTACTTC
CDR3 protein: CASSFGSLSYEQYF

clone size: .
J gene: TRBJ1-5
CDR3 length: 15
D gene: .
V gene: TRBV6-5
CDR3 DNA: TGTGCCAGCAGTTACGGATCCAATAGCAATCAGCCCCAGCATTTT
CDR3 protein: CASSYGSNSNQPQHF

clone size: few
J gene: TRBJ1-1
CDR3 length: 14
D gene: TRBD1
V gene: TRBV19
CDR3 DNA: TGTGCCAGTAGTAAGGGACAGGGGAGCACTGAAGCTTTCTTT
CDR3 protein: CASSKGQGSTEAFF

clone size: .
J gene: TRBJ1-2
CDR3 length: 15
D gene: TRBD1
V gene: TRBV4-2
CDR3 DNA: TGTGCCAGCAGCCAAGAGTTCGAGGGGGCTGATGGCTACACCTTC
CDR3 protein: CASSQEFEGADGYTF

clone size: .
J gene: TRBJ2-3
CDR3 length: 12
D gene: .
V gene: TRBV6-5
CDR3 DNA: TGTGCCAGCAGTTCAAACACAGATACGCAGTATTTT
CDR3 protein: CASSSNTDTQYF

clone size: once
J gene: TRBJ1-2
CDR3 length: 14
D gene: .
V gene: TRBV2
CDR3 DNA: TGTGCCAGCGTCCTCCTCAGGGAGAGCTATGGCTACACCTTC
CDR3 protein: CASVLLRESYGYTF

clone size: once
J gene: TRBJ1-5
CDR3 length: 14
D gene: .
V gene: TRBV7-9
CDR3 DNA: TGTGCCAGCAGCCCTGTGGGTGGAAATCAGCCCCAGCATTTT
CDR3 protein: CASSPVGGNQPQHF

clone size: .
J gene: TRBJ1-2
CDR3 length: 14
D gene: .
V gene: TRBV4-3
CDR3 DNA: TGCGCCAGCAGCCAAGACGGTCGGGCGTATGGCTACACCTTC
CDR3 protein: CASSQDGRAYGYTF

clone size: .
J gene: TRBJ1-2
CDR3 length: 13
D gene: .
V gene: TRBV5-1
CDR3 DNA: TGCGCCAGCAGCTTGGAACACCTTTATGGCTACACCTTC
CDR3 protein: CASSLEHLYGYTF

clone size: .
J gene: TRBJ1-1
CDR3 length: 14
D gene: .
V gene: TRBV7-3
CDR3 DNA: TGTGCCAGCAGCTTATCAGCAGGGAACACTGAAGCTTTCTTT
CDR3 protein: CASSLSAGNTEAFF

clone size: .
J gene: TRBJ2-1
CDR3 length: 16
D gene: .
V gene: TRBV19
CDR3 DNA: TGTGCCAGTAGTTCCGACAGACTTTGGGCCGCCAATGAGCAGTTCTTC
CDR3 protein: CASSSDRLWAANEQFF

clone size: few
J gene: TRBJ2-1
CDR3 length: 11
D gene: .
V gene: TRBV12-3/TRBV12-4
CDR3 DNA: TGTGCCAGCAGTTTAATCAATGAGCAGTTCTTC
CDR3 protein: CASSLINEQFF

clone size: .
J gene: TRBJ2-3
CDR3 length: 14
D gene: .
V gene: TRBV10-3
CDR3 DNA: TGTGCCATCAGCCGGGACGAACGCACAGATACGCAGTATTTT
CDR3 protein: CAISRDERTDTQYF

clone size: .
J gene: TRBJ1-5
CDR3 length: 10
D gene: .
V gene: TRBV2
CDR3 DNA: TGTGCCAGCGGGACGAAGCCCCAGCATTTT
CDR3 protein: CASGTKPQHF

clone size: .
J gene: TRBJ2-3
CDR3 length: 16
D gene: TRBD2
V gene: TRBV19
CDR3 DNA: TGTGCCAGTCGCCTAGCCAGCGGGAGGGTGGGAGATACGCAGTATTTT
CDR3 protein: CASRLASGRVGDTQYF

clone size: .
J gene: TRBJ1-2
CDR3 length: 15
D gene: TRBD1
V gene: TRBV30
CDR3 DNA: TGTGCCTGGGGGACAGGGGCTGCTACTAACTATGGCTACACCTTC
CDR3 protein: CAWGTGAATNYGYTF

clone size: .
J gene: TRBJ2-3
CDR3 length: 14
D gene: TRBD2
V gene: TRBV29-1
CDR3 DNA: TGCAGCGTTGAAGGAAGCGGGGGCACAGATACGCAGTATTTT
CDR3 protein: CSVEGSGGTDTQYF

clone size: .
J gene: TRBJ2-7
CDR3 length: 16
D gene: TRBD1
V gene: TRBV24-1
CDR3 DNA: TGTGCCACCAGTGATGCGGACAGGGCGGGCTCCTACGAGCAGTACTTC
CDR3 protein: CATSDADRAGSYEQYF

clone size: .
J gene: TRBJ1-5
CDR3 length: 17
D gene: .
V gene: TRBV6-4
CDR3 DNA: TGTGCCAGCAGTGACTGGAAGGGAAGATATAGCAATCAGCCCCAGCATTTT
CDR3 protein: CASSDWKGRYSNQPQHF

clone size: .
J gene: TRBJ2-3
CDR3 length: 17
D gene: .
V gene: TRBV18
CDR3 DNA: TGTGCCAGCTCACCCCTAAGGGGAACGGGGGTCACAGATACGCAGTATTTT
CDR3 protein: CASSPLRGTGVTDTQYF

clone size: .
J gene: TRBJ2-7
CDR3 length: 12
D gene: .
V gene: TRBV12-3/TRBV12-4
CDR3 DNA: TGTGCCACCGGGACTTCTACCTACGAGCAGTACTTC
CDR3 protein: CATGTSTYEQYF

clone size: once
J gene: TRBJ2-2
CDR3 length: 11
D gene: .
V gene: TRBV27
CDR3 DNA: TGTGCCAGCCAGGGTCGCAGGGAGCTGTTTTTT
CDR3 protein: CASQGRRELFF

clone size: .
J gene: TRBJ2-3
CDR3 length: 13
D gene: .
V gene: TRBV28
CDR3 DNA: TGTGCCAGTGCGAACATCTTCACAGATACGCAGTATTTT
CDR3 protein: CASANIFTDTQYF

clone size: .
J gene: TRBJ2-7
CDR3 length: 13
D gene: .
V gene: TRBV27
CDR3 DNA: TGTGCCAGCAGTTTAAAGCGGTCATACGAGCAGTACTTC
CDR3 protein: CASSLKRSYEQYF

clone size: .
J gene: TRBJ2-7
CDR3 length: 14
D gene: .
V gene: TRBV5-1
CDR3 DNA: TGCGCCAGCAGCTTGGGGGCAGGGTTGGACGAGCAGTACTTC
CDR3 protein: CASSLGAGLDEQYF

clone size: few
J gene: TRBJ1-2
CDR3 length: 13
D gene: TRBD1
V gene: TRBV10-3
CDR3 DNA: TGTGCCATCACTTCCGCAGGGGGCTTTGGCTACACCTTC
CDR3 protein: CAITSAGGFGYTF

clone size: .
J gene: TRBJ1-3
CDR3 length: 14
D gene: .
V gene: TRBV19
CDR3 DNA: TGTGCCAGCAAGCCGGAAGGATCTGGAAACACCATATATTTT
CDR3 protein: CASKPEGSGNTIYF

clone size: .
J gene: TRBJ1-5
CDR3 length: 13
D gene: .
V gene: TRBV30
CDR3 DNA: TGTGCCGCGGGAGGGGGGAACAATCAGCCCCAGCATTTT
CDR3 protein: CAAGGGNNQPQHF

clone size: .
J gene: TRBJ2-1
CDR3 length: 16
D gene: .
V gene: TRBV5-1
CDR3 DNA: TGCGCCAGCAGCTCTACCTCGGGACTTATTTACAATGAGCAGTTCTTC
CDR3 protein: CASSSTSGLIYNEQFF

clone size: .
J gene: TRBJ2-3
CDR3 length: 17
D gene: .
V gene: TRBV25-1
CDR3 DNA: TGTGCCAGCAGTGAATATGAAGGCGGGACACACACAGATACGCAGTATTTT
CDR3 protein: CASSEYEGGTHTDTQYF

clone size: .
J gene: TRBJ2-3
CDR3 length: 17
D gene: TRBD2
V gene: TRBV7-9
CDR3 DNA: TGTGCCAGCAGCCCCCACCGGACTAGCGGAAGCACAGATACGCAGTATTTT
CDR3 protein: CASSPHRTSGSTDTQYF

clone size: once
J gene: TRBJ2-2
CDR3 length: 14
D gene: .
V gene: TRBV6-5
CDR3 DNA: TGTGCCAGCAGTTACTACGCCGGGACCGGGGAGCTGTTTTTT
CDR3 protein: CASSYYAGTGELFF

clone size: .
J gene: TRBJ1-2
CDR3 length: 14
D gene: TRBD1
V gene: TRBV7-2
CDR3 DNA: TGTGCCAGCAGCGCGGGACAGGGGGCGCATGGCTACACCTTC
CDR3 protein: CASSAGQGAHGYTF

clone size: .
J gene: TRBJ1-2
CDR3 length: 16
D gene: TRBD1
V gene: TRBV6-5
CDR3 DNA: TGTGCCAGCAGTTACTCGATCGAGCGTCAGGGGGATGGCTACACCTTC
CDR3 protein: CASSYSIERQGDGYTF